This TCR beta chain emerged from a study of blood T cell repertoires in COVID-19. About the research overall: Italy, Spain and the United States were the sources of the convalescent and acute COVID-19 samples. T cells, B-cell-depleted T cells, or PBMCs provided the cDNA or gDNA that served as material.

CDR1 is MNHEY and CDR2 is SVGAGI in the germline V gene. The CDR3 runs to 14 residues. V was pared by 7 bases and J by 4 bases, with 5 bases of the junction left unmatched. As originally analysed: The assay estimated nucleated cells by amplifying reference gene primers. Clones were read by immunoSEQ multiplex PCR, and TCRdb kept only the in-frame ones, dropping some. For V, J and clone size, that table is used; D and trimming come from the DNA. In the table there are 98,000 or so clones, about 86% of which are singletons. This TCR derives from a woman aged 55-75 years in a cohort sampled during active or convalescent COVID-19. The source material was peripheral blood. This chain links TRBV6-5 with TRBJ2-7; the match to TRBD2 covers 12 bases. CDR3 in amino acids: CASTGLAGTYEQYF. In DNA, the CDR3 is TGTGCCAGCACCGGACTAGCGGGAACGTACGAGCAGTACTTC.